Listed below are T cell receptor beta chains from one sample, sequenced in a study of T-cell memory formation after mild COVID-19. TCRdb fed the 5' RACE reads into MiXCR, producing one record per CDR3 protein. The data show around 310,000 distinct CDR3 sequences, roughly 15% seen once. Specimen: PBMCs or a T cell subset sorted from them (not recorded which). The source of these receptors is a man between 18 and 29 years old who had mild COVID-19 (a few samples of this study predate the infection). Cell type and time point are not known. CDR3s include the opening cysteine and the closing phenylalanine or tryptophan. The D gene is left open where the match is weak. For some rows the clone size is stated as once, few or many, or as a class when expanded; others skip it.

J	D	size	V	DNA	CDR3
TRBJ2-5	.	.	TRBV25-1	TGTGCCAGCAGTTGGTTGGAGACCCAGTACTTC	CASSWLETQYF
TRBJ1-4	.	few	TRBV7-2	TGTGCCAGCAGCCCCTCCGGGACGGTTAATGAAAAACTGTTTTTT	CASSPSGTVNEKLFF
TRBJ2-7	.	few	TRBV10-3	TGTGCCATCAGTGAGCCGGACAGCAGGAACTCCTACGAGCAGTACTTC	CAISEPDSRNSYEQYF
TRBJ2-3	TRBD2	.	TRBV28	TGTGCCAGCAGTAGTAGACTAGCGGCTACAGATACGCAGTATTTT	CASSSRLAATDTQYF
TRBJ2-2	.	.	TRBV4-2	TGTGCCAGCAGCCAAGTGGAGGGGGGGAACACCGGGGAGCTGTTTTTT	CASSQVEGGNTGELFF
TRBJ2-7	.	many	TRBV7-2	TGTGCCAGCAGTTCTACCCACTACGAGCAGTACTTC	CASSSTHYEQYF
TRBJ1-5	.	few	TRBV20-1	TGCAGTGCTAGTGAACAGCCCCAGCATTTT	CSASEQPQHF
TRBJ2-1	.	many	TRBV12-3/TRBV12-4	TGTGCCAGCAGTTTAGTACAGGGCAATGAGCAGTTCTTC	CASSLVQGNEQFF
TRBJ1-2	.	many	TRBV19	TGTGCCAGTAAATCCTGGCAGAACTATGGCTACACCTTC	CASKSWQNYGYTF
TRBJ2-5	TRBD1	.	TRBV5-1	TGCGCCAGCAGCTTGGGAGGGACAGAGGGGGAGACCCAGTACTTC	CASSLGGTEGETQYF
TRBJ2-1	.	few	TRBV7-2	TGTGCCAGCAGCTTGAATCCCCTCTACAATGAGCAGTTCTTC	CASSLNPLYNEQFF
TRBJ2-7	.	many	TRBV7-6	TGTGCCAGCAGCTTATGGGGAGGCAGTTCCTACGAGCAGTACTTC	CASSLWGGSSYEQYF
TRBJ1-1	TRBD1	.	TRBV2	TGTGCCAGCAGTGATGGACAGGGGGCGCGTGTCGCTTTCTTT	CASSDGQGARVAFF
TRBJ1-6	.	.	TRBV5-1	TGCGCCAGCAGCTTGGAGTTTTCCCCCCTCCACTTT	CASSLEFSPLHF
TRBJ2-3	.	few	TRBV5-8	TGTGCCAGCAGCTTGATGCCTAGCACAGATACGCAGTATTTT	CASSLMPSTDTQYF
TRBJ1-2	.	few	TRBV28	TGTGCCAGCAGTTCCGGGGGGCAGGACTATGGCTACACCTTC	CASSSGGQDYGYTF
TRBJ2-6	.	.	TRBV12-3/TRBV12-4	TGTGCCAGCAGCGTCGACAGCACTGGGGCCAACGTCCTGACTTTC	CASSVDSTGANVLTF
TRBJ1-3	.	.	TRBV5-1	TGCGCCAGCAGCTTGGGTCGAAAAAACACCATATATTTT	CASSLGRKNTIYF
TRBJ2-1	.	.	TRBV6-6	TGTGCCAGCAGTTACCCGGGGAGCTCCTACAATGAGCAGTTCTTC	CASSYPGSSYNEQFF
TRBJ2-7	.	.	TRBV6-2/TRBV6-3	TGTGCCGCGTCGCAGGGCCCCCACGAGCAGTACTTC	CAASQGPHEQYF
TRBJ2-1	.	.	TRBV12-5	TGTGCTAGTGGTTTGGCAGTTGGCAACTCAAAGTTCTTC	CASGLAVGNSKFF
TRBJ1-4	.	.	TRBV7-2	TGTGCCAGCAGCTTAGACAGCTTTAATGAAAAACTGTTTTTT	CASSLDSFNEKLFF
TRBJ2-2	.	.	TRBV15	TGTGCCACCAGCAGAGACCGGCAGCCCGGGGAGCTGTTTTTT	CATSRDRQPGELFF
TRBJ1-2	.	many	TRBV5-1	TGCGCCAGCAGCCGTGGACAGCAGAATAACTATGGCTACACCTTC	CASSRGQQNNYGYTF
TRBJ1-1	.	.	TRBV10-3	TGTGCCATCAGTGAGAGGGGCGGCAGGGGTGCCACTGAAGCTTTCTTT	CAISERGGRGATEAFF
TRBJ1-2	.	few	TRBV5-1	TGCGCCAGCAGCTTCCTGACGGAATATGGCTACACCTTC	CASSFLTEYGYTF
TRBJ2-7	.	few	TRBV5-1	TGCGCCAGCAGCTTGGGGGACGCTGCGGCTTCGGGGGAGCAGTACTTC	CASSLGDAAASGEQYF
TRBJ1-2	.	few	TRBV4-2	TGTGCCAGCAGCCATAACGGCCAAACTAACTATGGCTACACCTTC	CASSHNGQTNYGYTF
TRBJ2-3	TRBD2	.	TRBV6-2/TRBV6-3	TGTGCCAGCAGTTCCGTACTAGCGGCTAGCACAGATACGCAGTATTTT	CASSSVLAASTDTQYF
TRBJ2-2	TRBD1	.	TRBV7-2	TGTGCCAGCAGTCGACAGGGTCCCAACACCGGGGAGCTGTTTTTT	CASSRQGPNTGELFF
TRBJ2-1	.	.	TRBV20-1	TGCAGTGCTAGAGATCGGGCGGGACTCCTTACCAATGAGCAGTTCTTC	CSARDRAGLLTNEQFF
TRBJ2-4	.	.	TRBV20-1	TGCAGTGCTAGAGATCACAGTCTGGGGAGAGGCATTCAGTACTTC	CSARDHSLGRGIQYF
TRBJ1-5	TRBD1	few	TRBV23-1	TGCGCCAGCAGAAGGACAGGGTGGTCCCCTCAGCCCCAGCATTTT	CASRRTGWSPQPQHF
TRBJ2-5	.	.	TRBV5-1	TGCGCCAGCAGCTTTGGGGCTTATACAGAGCAAGAGACCCAGTACTTC	CASSFGAYTEQETQYF
TRBJ1-5	.	.	TRBV6-2/TRBV6-3	TGTGCCAGCAGTTCCACGACCGGACCTGGACTTAACGGCAATCAGCCCCAGCATTTT	CASSSTTGPGLNGNQPQHF
TRBJ2-3	.	once	TRBV27	TGTGCCAGCAGTTCACAACAGGTTTTAGGCACAGATACGCAGTATTTT	CASSSQQVLGTDTQYF
TRBJ1-1	TRBD1	.	TRBV9	TGTGCCAGCAGCGTAGCTGTAGGGACAGCAGCTTTCTTT	CASSVAVGTAAFF
TRBJ2-2	.	.	TRBV12-5	TGTGCTAGTGGACGCGACACCGGGGAGCTGTTTTTT	CASGRDTGELFF
TRBJ1-2	TRBD1	many	TRBV7-2	TGTGCCAGCAGCCCCGACAGGGATGGGTACACCTTC	CASSPDRDGYTF
TRBJ2-2	TRBD1	few	TRBV5-1	TGCGCCAGTCGACAGGGGACGAACACCGGGGAGCTGTTTTTT	CASRQGTNTGELFF
TRBJ2-7	.	few	TRBV6-6	TGTGCCAGCAGTCCCCCGGGGATTAGGGGGTACGAGCAGTACTTC	CASSPPGIRGYEQYF
TRBJ2-1	.	few	TRBV5-1	TGCGCCAGCAGCTTGGCTGAGGGGAGCTCCTACAATGAGCAGTTCTTC	CASSLAEGSSYNEQFF
TRBJ2-5	TRBD1	once	TRBV6-5	TGTGCCAGCAGTTACTCGGCCGGGACAGGGGCGCAGACCCAGTACTTC	CASSYSAGTGAQTQYF
TRBJ2-7	.	.	TRBV9	TGTGCCAGCAGCGTAGAGGGGGACCCCCGCTGGGGCGAGCAGTACTTC	CASSVEGDPRWGEQYF
TRBJ1-3	.	few	TRBV24-1	TGTGCCACCAGTGAACCGGGACAACGCTCTGGAAACACCATATATTTT	CATSEPGQRSGNTIYF
TRBJ2-1	.	many	TRBV6-5	TGTGCCAGCAGTCACGGCTGGCGGGGGAGGGGGTGGGTTTCTCAGTTCTTC	CASSHGWRGRGWVSQFF
TRBJ2-1	TRBD1	.	TRBV20-1	TGCAGTGCTAGATTTTCTTGGACAGGGCGCAATGAGCAGTTCTTC	CSARFSWTGRNEQFF
TRBJ2-5	TRBD1	few	TRBV5-1	TGCGCCAGCAGCTCAGGGGGAGCAGAGACCCAGTACTTC	CASSSGGAETQYF
TRBJ2-5	.	.	TRBV7-2	TGTGCCAGCAGCTTAGAAACTAGCCCAGACGCCCAGTACTTC	CASSLETSPDAQYF
TRBJ2-4	.	.	TRBV4-1	TGCGCCAGCACCCAGGGCAACATAGCCAAAAACATTCAGTACTTC	CASTQGNIAKNIQYF
TRBJ2-1	.	few	TRBV6-5	TGTGCCAGCAGTTACTCAGGGGTCCACAATGAGCAGTTCTTC	CASSYSGVHNEQFF
TRBJ2-7	TRBD1	.	TRBV12-3/TRBV12-4	TGTGCCAGCAGACCGACAGGGGCCCAGCAGTACTTC	CASRPTGAQQYF
TRBJ2-3	.	few	TRBV25-1	TGTGCCAGCAGTGAGTCAGACCCAGGGGGGGGAGCCCGCACAGATACGCAGTATTTT	CASSESDPGGGARTDTQYF
TRBJ2-1	.	many	TRBV9	TGTGCCAGCAGCGATCCTAGGATGGGTAATGAGCAGTTCTTC	CASSDPRMGNEQFF
TRBJ2-3	.	.	TRBV28	TGTGCCAGCAGTACTAGGCCCCCGGGGAGAGGGATGACAGATACGCAGTATTTT	CASSTRPPGRGMTDTQYF
TRBJ2-3	TRBD2	.	TRBV5-1	TGCGCCAGCAGCTTGGACCTAGCGGGGGGGCCGAGGCCCGCAGATACGCAGTATTTT	CASSLDLAGGPRPADTQYF
TRBJ1-1	.	.	TRBV2	TGTGCCAGCACCAAGGACAGTGCGAACACTGAAGCTTTCTTT	CASTKDSANTEAFF
TRBJ1-2	.	.	TRBV3-1	TGTGCCAGCAGCGAAGTTAGTACCGGGTGGTATGGCTACACCTTC	CASSEVSTGWYGYTF